Presented here are 17 T cell receptor beta chains from one specimen sequenced in a study of OX40 agonist ivuxolimab in advanced cancers. Measured with immunoSEQ multiplex PCR; TCRdb has only the in-frame clones, and not every one. This table has more than 50,000 clones, roughly 84% appearing once. The sample consisted of CD4+ or CD8+ T cells sorted from blood, taken in a trial of the OX40 agonist ivuxolimab. These receptors came from an adult with an advanced solid tumor such as melanoma, head and neck, liver or kidney cancer.

The J gene is TRBJ2-1, the V gene TRBV27, with D maybe TRBD2 (6 bases). The germline V and J ends were trimmed by 10 bases and 10 bases, with 26 bases remaining between them. CDR1 is MNHEY and CDR2 is SMNVEV in the germline V gene (reference sequence). The CDR3 covers 15 residues. The CDR3 loop is CAILKGSGRSREQFF. CDR3 coding DNA: TGTGCCATCCTAAAGGGTAGCGGACGTTCCAGGGAGCAGTTCTTC.

The genes are TRBV9 and TRBJ1-6, with a weak D call TRBD1 (5 bases). Germline V gene data show CDR1 as SGDLS and CDR2 as YYNGEE. Trimming removed 3 bases at V and 9 bases at J, with 13 bases between. This CDR3 spans 14 amino acids. The CDR3 loop is CASSAQGVSSPLHF. As DNA, the CDR3 is TGTGCCAGCAGCGCCCAAGGGGTGTCTTCACCCCTCCACTTT.

V and J are TRBV6-5 and TRBJ2-5; 8 nucleotides align to TRBD1. The germline gives CDR1 MNHEY, CDR2 SVGAGI. Trimming at V came to 6 bases and at J to 1 base, leaving 7 bases not matched to a gene. The CDR3 extends over 15 amino acids. The CDR3 here is CASRLNRGAQETQYF. As DNA, the CDR3 is TGTGCCAGCAGACTAAACAGGGGGGCCCAAGAGACCCAGTACTTC.

This chain uses TRBV6-7 with TRBJ2-7; 8 positions match TRBD2. TRBV6-7 falls under the ORF class, with uncertain function. V trimming: 6 bases; J trimming: 5 bases; junction bases outside the gene matches: 18. CDR3 length equals 17 residues. The CDR3 spells CASSHGGYTGGRNEQYF. In nucleotides, the CDR3 is TGTGCCAGCAGCCATGGCGGCTATACGGGGGGGCGGAACGAGCAGTACTTC.

The chain uses TRBV7-8 and TRBJ1-2; D is undetermined. Deletions cut 4 bases from V and 9 bases from J, with 9 bases between. This CDR3 has 11 amino acids. From germline, CDR1 is SGHVS and CDR2 FQNEAQ. The CDR3 coding sequence is TGTGCCAGCAGCTCCCAAAGCCGCTACACCTTC. The encoded protein is CASSSQSRYTF.

The V gene is TRBV6-1, the J gene TRBJ2-2; D is possibly TRBD1 (6 bases). Germline CDR1 and CDR2: MNHNS and SASEGT. The CDR3 is 13 residues long. Trimming stripped 6 bases from V and 5 bases from J, with 10 bases between. The CDR3 coding sequence is TGTGCCAGCAGGGTGGACAGTACCGGGGAGCTGTTTTTT. Translated: CASRVDSTGELFF.

This clone was detected a few times. J is TRBJ2-5 and V is TRBV18; perhaps D is TRBD1 or TRBD2 (6 bases each). Per the germline V gene, CDR1 is KGHSH and CDR2 is LQKENI. The CDR3 runs 18 residues. V was shortened by 2 bases and J by 1 base, with 20 bases between the two germline ends. CDR3 in DNA: TGTGCCAGCTCACCAAGACTAGACCCGGGACACATCCAAGAGACCCAGTACTTC. Residues: CASSPRLDPGHIQETQYF. The full variable domain, rest sourced from reference TRBV18 and TRBJ2-5, is NAGVMQNPRHLVRRRGQEARLRCSPMKGHSHVYWYRQLPEEGLKFMVYLQKENIIDESGMPKERFSAEFPKEGPSILRIQQVVRGDSAAYFCASSPRLDPGHIQETQYFGPGTRLLVL.

CDR3 DNA: TGTGCCAGCAGCTTAAGCGGGGGGGCATCGAACACCGGGGAGCTGTTTTTT. Translating it yields CASSLSGGASNTGELFF. The chain couples TRBV7-8 to TRBJ2-2; 10 bases fit TRBD2. The germline V gene encodes CDR1 SGHVS and CDR2 FQNEAQ. Trimming cost V 2 bases and J 0 bases; bases outside gene matches: 3. The CDR3 contains 17 residues.

This clone was counted a few times. The chain combines TRBV6-1 with TRBJ2-7; perhaps TRBD1 as D (6 bases). CDR1 and CDR2 (germline): MNHNS, SASEGT. V was shortened by 1 base and J by 4 bases, with 14 bases between the two germline ends. This CDR3 spans 15 amino acids. CDR3 bases: TGTGCCAGCAGTGAAGGTATAGGGGGAAGGTACGAGCAGTACTTC. Translation gives CASSEGIGGRYEQYF.

This clone was counted a single time. This chain joins TRBV7-2 and TRBJ1-4; TRBD1 matches at 7 bases. Germline CDR1 reads SGHTA; CDR2 reads FQGNSA. J was trimmed by 7 bases and V by 5 bases; bases with no gene match: 7. This CDR3 contains 14 residues. CDR3 in DNA: TGTGCCAGCAGCGCGGACAGGAGTGGTGAAAAACTGTTTTTT. Amino acids: CASSADRSGEKLFF.

V is TRBV6-1 and J is TRBJ2-2, with D perhaps matching TRBD1 or TRBD2 (5 bases each). There are 15 residues in the CDR3. Trimming took off 6 bases at V and 0 bases at J, with 11 bases between the two ends. From germline, CDR1 is MNHNS and CDR2 SASEGT. The DNA for the CDR3 is TGTGCCAGCAGGGGACGGACCGCGAACACCGGGGAGCTGTTTTTT. Translated, it gives CASRGRTANTGELFF.

This clone was observed a handful of times. The chain uses TRBV29-1 and TRBJ1-1; TRBD1 is a possible D gene (5 bases). This CDR3 spans 13 amino acids. V was pared by 3 bases and J by 1 base, with 9 bases between. Germline V gene sequence: CDR1 SQVTM, CDR2 ANQGSEA. CDR3: CSVDRAPNTEAFF. The CDR3 nucleotides read TGCAGCGTTGACAGGGCCCCGAACACTGAAGCTTTCTTT.

This chain joins TRBV7-3 and TRBJ2-5; 8 nucleotides line up with TRBD1. J was trimmed by 5 bases and V by 5 bases; bases with no gene match: 7. CDR1 is SGHTA, CDR2 FQGTGA, per germline. The CDR3 spans 14 residues. In DNA form, the CDR3 reads TGTGCCAGCAGCCCTGCAGGGGGCGAGGAGACCCAGTACTTC. It encodes CASSPAGGEETQYF.

The chain combines TRBV14 with TRBJ1-6; no clear D. CDR1 and CDR2 (germline): SGHDN, FVKESK. Trimming pared 3 bases from V and 9 bases from J, leaving 9 bases between. This CDR3 comprises 13 residues. In nucleotides, the CDR3 is TGTGCCAGCAGCCATGACCAATCTTCACCCCTCCACTTT. Translation: CASSHDQSSPLHF.

V is TRBV2 and J is TRBJ1-2, with 11 bases matching TRBD1. The CDR3 length is 18 residues. V was pared by 3 bases and J by 4 bases, with 13 bases of the junction left unmatched. Germline V lookup: CDR1 SNHLY, CDR2 FYNNEI. DNA for the CDR3: TGTGCCAGCAGTGACTCAATCAACCCCGGGACAGGGGGCTATGGCTACACCTTC. Its protein product is CASSDSINPGTGGYGYTF.

This chain uses TRBV19 with TRBJ2-3, with D hard to call. Trimming removed 3 bases from V and 1 base from J, with 11 bases in between. The CDR3 sequence is 15 residues long. Germline CDR1 LNHDA, CDR2 SQIVND (reference sequence). The DNA of the CDR3 is TGTGCCAGTAGTATCGTGGGGATTGGCACAGATACGCAGTATTTT. Its protein product is CASSIVGIGTDTQYF. The full variable domain, rest sourced from reference TRBV19 and TRBJ2-3, is DGGITQSPKYLFRKEGQNVTLSCEQNLNHDAMYWYRQDPGQGLRLIYYSQIVNDFQKGDIAEGYSVSREKKESFPLTVTSAQKNPTAFYLCASSIVGIGTDTQYFGPGTRLTVL.

The chain uses TRBV15 and TRBJ2-7; D is ambiguous. The V and J ends lost 0 bases and 4 bases respectively, with 25 bases between them. Germline V gene data show CDR1 as LNHNV and CDR2 as YYDKDF (reference sequence). This CDR3 spans 19 amino acids. CDR3 loop: CATSRDQRRARAIPYEQYF. Here the CDR3 DNA reads TGTGCCACCAGCAGAGACCAAAGACGGGCCCGCGCCATCCCTTACGAGCAGTACTTC.